This TCR beta chain came from a study of T cells expressing NK-cell markers. The CDR3 has 16 residues. Germline assignment: CDR1 MNHEY and CDR2 SVGAGI. TCRdb reprocessed the 5' RACE reads; each CDR3 protein has one entry and no DNA is given. The table lists 400,000 to 550,000 distinct CDR3 sequences, with approximately 6.8% in the top ten. The origin of this receptor is a woman between 18 and 75 years old in good health. J is TRBJ2-1 and V is TRBV6-5; TCRdb gives TRBD2 as the D gene, but with no DNA this cannot be confirmed. Sequenced: blood T cells: a sorted CD56 or NKG2C T cell subset, CD4+ or CD8+ T cells, or bulk PBMC T cells (not recorded which). CDR3 loop: CASSYSGTSGGDEQFF.